This T cell receptor beta chain was observed in a study of CD8 T cells in Susac syndrome. Sequencing targeted TCR beta in blood CD8+ and CD4+ T cells. The patients who served as multiple sclerosis controls were treatment-naive and had stable or active relapsing-remitting disease that fulfilled the revised McDonald criteria. The CD8+ and CD4+ T cells were negatively isolated, with the TEMRA cells enriched by FACS. The CDR3 is 15 residues long. V lost 6 bases, J lost 0 bases, and 11 bases stayed unmatched. Germline assignment: CDR1 SQVTM and CDR2 ANQGSEA. With random hexamers, roughly 0.45 to 1 ug RNA was reverse transcribed. TCR beta CDR3 was amplified by immunoSEQ multiplex PCR. This amplification extended across 54 Vbeta and 13 Jbeta segments. One entry per CDR3 protein results from TCRdb running MiXCR on the immunoSEQ multiplex PCR reads. Counted here are approximately 180,000 distinct CDR3 sequences, approximately 95% occurring once; the ten biggest clones make up around 0.09%.

This TCR came from a human donor with multiple sclerosis. The rearrangement joins TRBV29-1 to TRBJ2-7, with TRBD1 matching over 7 bases. The source material was CD4+ T cells from PBMCs. The CDR3 sequence is CSVQGTGDVSYEQYF. CDR3 DNA sequence: TGCAGCGTGCAAGGAACAGGGGACGTCTCCTACGAGCAGTACTTC.